These 22 T cell receptor beta chains were all obtained from the same sample, sequenced in a study of Graves' ophthalmopathy and Graves' hyperthyroidism. RNA transcripts were the source from which TCR beta CDR3 regions were amplified. The authors performed first-round RT-PCR with HTBI primers and then a second-round multiplex PCR. TCRdb independently ran MiXCR on the multiplex PCR reads; one entry per CDR3 protein. The table lists approximately 1.2 million distinct CDR3 sequences, about 40% of them singletons. The sequencing input was peripheral blood or thyroid tissue (not recorded which). Receptors originate from an adult man with Graves' hyperthyroidism.

J is TRBJ2-7 and V is TRBV13; 9 bases are shared with TRBD1. The CDR3 spans 17 residues. Germline V CDR1 and CDR2: PRHDT, FYEKMQ (reference sequence). The ends lost 6 bases at V and 8 bases at J; junction bases unmatched: 20. The chain's CDR3 is CASSARGQGTSLRQQYF. CDR3 in DNA: TGTGCCAGCAGTGCCCGAGGACAGGGGACGTCGTTACGCCAGCAGTACTTC. The full variable domain, completed using reference TRBV13 and TRBJ2-7, is AAGVIQSPRHLIKEKRETATLKCYPIPRHDTVYWYQQGPGQDPQFLISFYEKMQSDKGSIPDRFSAQQFSDYHSELNMSSLELGDSALYFCASSARGQGTSLRQQYFGPGTRLTVT.

The count of this clonotype is one. The CDR3 sequence: CASTAGTGYSPLHF. CDR3 DNA sequence: TGTGCCAGCACCGCCGGGACAGGGTATTCACCCCTCCACTTT. The V call is TRBV2, the J call TRBJ1-6, with 9 bases that match TRBD1. V shed 7 bases and J 8 bases; nucleotides not matched to a gene: 6. This CDR3 has 14 residues. CDR1 and CDR2 from the germline V gene are SNHLY and FYNNEI.

This clonotype was seen only a few times. The gene calls are TRBV12-3 or TRBV12-4 and TRBJ2-5; 11 bases fit TRBD1. This CDR3 has 15 residues. Trimming took 4 bases from V and 6 from J; bases not matched to a gene: 7. The CDR3 loop reads CASSSSGQGDKTQYF. Written as DNA, the CDR3 is TGTGCCAGCAGTTCCTCGGGACAGGGGGATAAGACCCAGTACTTC.

This clonotype was seen ten or more times. V usage is TRBV19 and J usage is TRBJ2-2; D not resolved. Germline loops: CDR1 LNHDA, CDR2 SQIVND (reference sequence). The CDR3 covers 12 residues. Trimming pared 3 bases from V and 7 bases from J, leaving 6 bases between. This CDR3 is CASSIALGELFF. The CDR3 nucleotides read TGTGCCAGTAGTATTGCTCTCGGGGAGCTGTTTTTT.

The V gene is TRBV20-1, the J gene TRBJ2-5; possibly TRBD1 for D (5 bases). The CDR3 contains 13 residues. Germline V lookup: CDR1 DFQATT, CDR2 SNEGSKA (reference sequence). Trimming stripped 7 bases from V and 2 bases from J, with 14 bases between. The CDR3 sequence is CSVPRQIQETQYF. CDR3 DNA: TGCAGTGTTCCCCGACAGATTCAAGAGACCCAGTACTTC.

This rearrangement joins TRBV29-1 to TRBJ1-5; 7 nucleotides line up with TRBD1. Unmatched junction bases numbered 5, after V lost 1 base and J lost 11 bases. This CDR3 is 12 amino acids long. Germline lookup yields CDR1 SQVTM and CDR2 ANQGSEA. In DNA, the CDR3 is TGCAGCGTTGAAGGGGACAGTTTGGCCCAGCATTTT. It yields the protein CSVEGDSLAQHF.

Of note for this clonotype: This may arise from a read error, as a much more abundant clone is one base away. The chain joins TRBV5-1 to TRBJ2-5; D may be TRBD2 (5 bases). The CDR3 loop spans 15 amino acids. Germline CDR1 and CDR2: SGHRS and YFSETQ. V was trimmed by 4 bases and J by 4 bases, leaving 17 bases between them. The CDR3 coding sequence is TGCGCCAGCAGCCCGACCGGACTGGACCGAGAGACCCAGTACTTC. Translating it yields CASSPTGLDRETQYF.

This clonotype has just a few counts. This chain connects TRBV30 to TRBJ1-2, with D hard to call. The V gene's germline CDR1 is GTSNPN and CDR2 SVGIG (reference sequence). This CDR3 region has 15 residues. The germline V and J ends were trimmed by 0 bases and 5 bases, with 16 bases remaining between them. DNA of the CDR3: TGTGCCTGGAGTGTAAAGGCAGTCGGTGGGTATGGCTACACCTTC. This gives the protein CAWSVKAVGGYGYTF.

This sequence joins TRBV29-1 and TRBJ2-5; D is unresolved. The CDR3 spans 9 residues. Germline V gene lookup returns CDR1 SQVTM and CDR2 ANQGSEA. With 6 bases removed from V and 7 bases from J, the gap between germline ends came to 6 bases. Here the CDR3 DNA reads TGCAGCGTAGTCGGGACCCAGTACTTC. Translation: CSVVGTQYF. The entire variable domain, with the rest obtained from reference TRBV29-1 and TRBJ2-5, is as follows: SAVISQKPSRDICQRGTSLTIQCQVDSQVTMMFWYRQQPGQSLTLIATANQGSEATYESGFVIDKFPISRPNLTFSTLTVSNMSPEDSSIYLCSVVGTQYFGPGTRLLVL.

The chain has TRBV10-3 and TRBJ2-7; the D gene is possibly TRBD1 (5 bases). Germline V CDR1 and CDR2: ENHRY, SYGVKD. The CDR3 totals 14 residues. Trimming left V 4 bases short and J 5 bases short, with 15 bases between. CDR3 residues: CAISVIQGRDEQYF. The CDR3 DNA follows: TGTGCCATCAGTGTAATTCAGGGTCGGGACGAGCAGTACTTC.

With regard to this clonotype: The conserved phenylalanine or tryptophan is not found at the CDR3 terminus, so this likely reflects a read error. The DNA is left out, because the CDR3 cannot be placed on it with certainty; the CDR3 is given as TCRdb lists it. The J gene is TRBJ2-5, the V gene TRBV7-9. Germline CDR1 SEHNR, CDR2 FQNEAQ (reference sequence). The length of the CDR3 is 18 amino acids, counting both ends. CDR3 in amino acids: CASSLGPLTYGYGYTFGS.

The rearrangement joins TRBV25-1 to TRBJ2-6; TRBD1 is a possible D gene (6 bases). The V and J ends lost 5 bases and 1 base respectively, with 18 bases between them. The CDR3 is 18 residues long. Per the germline V gene, CDR1 is MGHDK and CDR2 is SYGVNS. The CDR3 loop is CASSYGAAGASGANVLTF. CDR3 DNA sequence: TGTGCCAGCAGTTACGGGGCGGCAGGGGCTTCTGGGGCCAACGTCCTGACTTTC.

The CDR3 nucleotides are TGTGCCAGCAGCGGGGAGGGACAGGGGACACCCCTCCACTTT. Amino acids: CASSGEGQGTPLHF. V and J are TRBV7-2 and TRBJ1-6; 10 bases fit TRBD1. Germline CDR1 SGHTA, CDR2 FQGNSA. V lost 5 bases, J lost 11 bases, and 6 bases stayed unmatched. This CDR3 spans 14 amino acids.

This chain uses TRBV25-1 with TRBJ1-2; 8 bases fit TRBD1. The CDR3 totals 14 residues. V dropped 7 bases and J dropped 4; count of bases not matched to a gene: 8. Germline CDR1 MGHDK, CDR2 SYGVNS. The CDR3 region is CASNDRGRGYGYTF. The DNA for the CDR3 is TGTGCCAGCAATGACAGGGGAAGGGGCTATGGCTACACCTTC.

The rearrangement uses TRBV7-8 and TRBJ2-3, with D possibly TRBD2 on 5 matching bases. Germline V gene sequence: CDR1 SGHVS, CDR2 FQNEAQ. The CDR3 spans 13 residues. The V end lost 6 bases, the J end lost 4 bases, and 11 bases lay between the germline ends. DNA for the CDR3: TGTGCCAGCAGTCCGGACTGGTCAGATACGCAGTATTTT. This codes for CASSPDWSDTQYF. Complete variable domain (other parts from reference TRBV7-8 and TRBJ2-3): GAGVSQSPRYKVAKRGQDVALRCDPISGHVSLFWYQQALGQGPEFLTYFQNEAQLDKSGLPSDRFFAERPEGSVSTLKIQRTQQEDSAVYLCASSPDWSDTQYFGPGTRLTVL.

The chain employs TRBV2 and TRBJ2-2; the D is unclear. The CDR3 has 14 residues. Trimming left V 6 bases short and J 6 bases short, with 14 bases between. Germline V gene lookup returns CDR1 SNHLY and CDR2 FYNNEI. The CDR3 reads CASSSSIYSGELFF. The CDR3 region has the DNA TGTGCCAGCAGCTCCTCAATCTACTCCGGGGAGCTGTTTTTT.

In this sample, this clonotype turned up a few times. This rearrangement joins TRBV20-1 to TRBJ2-7; 10 bases match TRBD2. CDR1 DFQATT and CDR2 SNEGSKA come from the germline V gene (reference sequence). V dropped 2 bases and J dropped 3; count of bases not matched to a gene: 13. This CDR3 has 17 residues. The CDR3 DNA reads TGCAGTGCTAGATACGTTTTGTCTAGCGGGGGTCTCTACGAGCAGTACTTC. It encodes CSARYVLSSGGLYEQYF.

This clonotype was seen many times. The rearrangement uses TRBV19 and TRBJ2-5, with D possibly TRBD2 on 6 matching bases. With 4 bases removed from V and 6 bases from J, the gap between germline ends came to 15 bases. The CDR3 is made up of 14 amino acids. Germline V lookup: CDR1 LNHDA, CDR2 SQIVND (reference sequence). The DNA for the CDR3 is TGTGCCAGTAGTACCACCGCGGCGGGGAAGACCCAGTACTTC. Its translation is CASSTTAAGKTQYF.

Concerning this clonotype: A clone one base away is much larger, so this may be a read error. The gene calls are TRBV5-1 and TRBJ1-6; 7 bases are shared with TRBD1. Trimming took 4 bases from V and 8 from J; bases not matched to a gene: 9. This CDR3 has 15 amino acids. Looked up from germline, CDR1 is SGHRS and CDR2 is YFSETQ. CDR3 coding DNA: TGCGCCAGCAGCGCGCGCACAGGGGCGGATTCACCCCTCCACTTT. The encoded protein is CASSARTGADSPLHF.

This clonotype was detected a few times. The chain recombines TRBV7-9 with TRBJ1-5, with D perhaps TRBD1 (5 bases). This CDR3 region has 17 residues. V lost 5 bases, J lost 3 bases, and 20 bases lay in between. Germline CDR1 is SEHNR and CDR2 is FQNEAQ (reference sequence). The CDR3 spells CASSPFHPGRTNQPQHF. As DNA, the CDR3 is TGTGCCAGCAGCCCTTTCCATCCGGGACGCACCAATCAGCCCCAGCATTTT.

This clonotype has at least ten counts. CDR3 DNA: TGTGCCAGCAGTGGAAGTTCATCTGGTTCACCCCTCCACTTT. Residues: CASSGSSSGSPLHF. V gene TRBV25-1 combines with J gene TRBJ1-6, with D uncertain. This CDR3 contains 14 residues. Trimming removed 4 bases from V and 9 bases from J, with 13 bases in between. Germline assignment: CDR1 MGHDK and CDR2 SYGVNS.

This clonotype was seen ten or more times. The chain uses TRBV2 and TRBJ2-7; weak D call: TRBD1 (6 bases). CDR1 SNHLY and CDR2 FYNNEI come from the germline V gene. Trimming took 4 bases from V and 3 from J, leaving 13 bases between them. The CDR3 covers 14 residues. CDR3 sequence: CASSARTEIYEQYF. The CDR3 region has the DNA TGTGCCAGCAGTGCCCGGACAGAAATCTACGAGCAGTACTTC.